The next 2 T cell receptor beta chains were all read from a single sample in a study of CD8 T cells in Susac syndrome. Reverse transcription of roughly 0.5 to 1 ug RNA used random hexamers. Each CDR3 protein gets one entry after TCRdb re-called the immunoSEQ multiplex PCR reads with MiXCR. Among approximately 190,000 distinct CDR3 sequences, roughly 92% were seen once, and the ten largest hold roughly 0.096%. Sequences were obtained from CD4+ T cells from PBMCs. The source is a human donor in good health.

This clonotype has a single count. The V call is TRBV7-9, the J call TRBJ2-6, with D hard to call. V lost 6 bases to trimming and J lost 4 bases, with 16 bases between them. This CDR3 has 16 amino acids. Germline lookup yields CDR1 SEHNR and CDR2 FQNEAQ (reference sequence). CDR3: CASRPSTAAGANVLTF. The CDR3 region has the DNA TGTGCCAGCAGACCCTCTACGGCGGCGGGGGCCAACGTCCTGACTTTC.

The chain joins TRBV19 to TRBJ1-2; 11 bases align to TRBD1. CDR1 LNHDA and CDR2 SQIVND come from the germline V gene (reference sequence). The CDR3 consists of 15 residues. V was pared by 7 bases and J by 10 bases, with 14 bases of the junction left unmatched. In DNA form, the CDR3 reads TGTGCCAGTACCGCGGACAGGGGGCGCCATTCTGCCTACACCTTC. Translated, it gives CASTADRGRHSAYTF.